In its sample, the clone carrying this T cell receptor (beta chain) was seen a few times. Germline V gene lookup returns CDR1 SGHRS and CDR2 YFSETQ. The CDR3 has 13 amino acids. Trimming pared 3 bases from V and 3 bases from J, leaving 9 bases between. TCRdb called the RT-PCR reads again in MiXCR, with one record for every CDR3 protein. In the table there are roughly 960,000 distinct CDR3 sequences, roughly 18% of which are singletons. The record originates from a study of patients and donors after allogeneic stem cell transplantation. The TCR was taken from a human donor who was either an allogeneic HSCT recipient or a stem cell or donor lymphocyte infusion donor (not recorded which). It is not recorded whose cells these are; they may come from a transplant donor. The sample comprised blood, either unsorted or a sorted T cell fraction (not recorded which). The chain recombines TRBV5-1 with TRBJ1-1; no clear D. CDR3 bases: TGCGCCAGCAGCTCTCAAGAGTACACTGAAGCTTTCTTT. Encoded protein: CASSSQEYTEAFF.